This entry is about one TCR beta chain. The antigen is not known. The V end lost 2 bases, the J end lost 2 bases, and 6 bases lay between the germline ends. CDR1 MNHEY and CDR2 SMNVEV come from the germline V gene (reference sequence). This CDR3 has 13 amino acids. Produced via immunoSEQ multiplex PCR; TCRdb's table is partial and in-frame only. The sample consists of roughly 77,000 clones, 90% of them appearing once. This sample is drawn from a study of T cell responses to AZD1222 COVID-19 vaccine. Findings of the study overall: Among spike-specific TCRs, nearly half reportedly target unmutated variant regions. Recipients of two AZD1222 doses showed rising Spike-specific TCR breadth and depth.

The chain couples TRBV27 to TRBJ1-1; D possibly corresponds to TRBD1 (5 bases). This TCR came from an adult who received the AZD1222 COVID-19 vaccine. This material consisted of peripheral blood, taken 28 days after the second AZD1222 dose. CDR3: CASSLDRNTEAFF. Here the CDR3 DNA reads TGTGCCAGCAGTTTAGACAGAAACACTGAAGCTTTCTTT.